Listed below are T cell receptor beta chains from one sample, sequenced in a study of blood T cell repertoires in COVID-19. Using immunoSEQ multiplex PCR, the repertoire was profiled, and TCRdb retains in-frame clones only, with some absent. The sample has 150,000 or so clones, almost 80% seen once. The sequenced material came from PBMCs or T cells enriched from blood (not recorded which). The receptors were gathered from a woman aged 45-65 years who had recovered from COVID-19. Both conserved end residues are part of each CDR3. Each record gives: D gene, V gene, J gene, CDR3 protein. A D gene is named only where the DNA matches it firmly.

D: -; V: TRBV5-6; J: TRBJ2-1; CDR3: CASSRMGGPYNEQFF
D: -; V: TRBV6-5; J: TRBJ1-5; CDR3: CASSRYSNQPQHF
D: TRBD1; V: TRBV5-6; J: TRBJ2-1; CDR3: CASSALTGQWYNEQFF
D: TRBD1; V: TRBV5-1; J: TRBJ1-2; CDR3: CASSLAMDRGNGYTF
D: TRBD2; V: TRBV4-2; J: TRBJ2-1; CDR3: CASSQDPSGGPGEQFF
D: TRBD2; V: TRBV3-1/TRBV3-2; J: TRBJ2-1; CDR3: CASSQQGLAGTSSYNEQFF
D: TRBD2; V: TRBV27; J: TRBJ2-7; CDR3: CASSEGTSKQYF
D: -; V: TRBV14; J: TRBJ2-1; CDR3: CASSSRSPLYNEQFF
D: -; V: TRBV19; J: TRBJ2-5; CDR3: CASSISGLSETQYF
D: TRBD2; V: TRBV11-2; J: TRBJ2-5; CDR3: CASSLEFAGEQETQYF
D: -; V: TRBV30; J: TRBJ1-3; CDR3: CAWSRDFSGNTIYF
D: TRBD2; V: TRBV28; J: TRBJ2-1; CDR3: CASSIPRTSGRNEQFF
D: TRBD1; V: TRBV4-2; J: TRBJ2-3; CDR3: CASSQGTGTDTQYF
D: -; V: TRBV5-1; J: TRBJ1-4; CDR3: CASRGGSGRVATNEKLFF
D: -; V: TRBV6-5; J: TRBJ1-2; CDR3: CASRQGYGYTF
D: -; V: TRBV3-1/TRBV3-2; J: TRBJ1-1; CDR3: CASSQAYLTEAFF
D: -; V: TRBV27; J: TRBJ1-5; CDR3: CASGENRVSNQPQHF
D: TRBD2; V: TRBV19; J: TRBJ2-2; CDR3: CASSIGARLAEGNTGELFF
D: -; V: TRBV5-1; J: TRBJ1-1; CDR3: CASSQGGQEAFF
D: -; V: TRBV6-5; J: TRBJ2-2; CDR3: CASTFNGASTGELFF
D: TRBD1; V: TRBV7-8; J: TRBJ1-2; CDR3: CASSLPGQGASNYGYTF
D: TRBD1; V: TRBV6-5; J: TRBJ2-7; CDR3: CASSLGQGASEQYF
D: -; V: TRBV7-8; J: TRBJ2-1; CDR3: CASSPSSYNEQFF
D: TRBD2; V: TRBV9; J: TRBJ2-1; CDR3: CASSPRASGVSSYNEQFF
D: TRBD2; V: TRBV13; J: TRBJ2-3; CDR3: CASRKAGESTDTQYF
D: -; V: TRBV11-3; J: TRBJ2-7; CDR3: CASSLRRGRNSYEQYF
D: -; V: TRBV7-8; J: TRBJ1-2; CDR3: CASSATYGYTF